This T cell receptor beta chain was identified during a study of blood T cell repertoires in COVID-19. The wider study: Sites across the United States, Italy and Spain contributed samples from acute and convalescent COVID-19. The analysed material was cDNA or gDNA that came from T cells, B-cell-depleted T cells, or PBMCs.

V lost 6 bases to trimming and J lost 2 bases, with 4 bases between them. The CDR3 spans 11 residues. Per germline, CDR1 MNHNY and CDR2 SVGAGI (reference sequence). The assay was immunoSEQ multiplex PCR, and TCRdb's table has in-frame clones only and misses some. The repertoire includes 240,000 or so clones, 75% to 85% of them detected once, and around 12% sits in the top ten. The receptor was isolated from a woman aged 55 to 70 with active or convalescent COVID-19. The chain has TRBV6-6 and TRBJ2-5, with D unclear. The sequenced sample consisted of peripheral blood. CDR3: CASSQQETQYF. The DNA of the CDR3 is TGTGCCAGCAGCCAACAAGAGACCCAGTACTTC.